This paragraph covers one T cell receptor beta chain sequence. Its antigen remains undetermined. No base-level quality is on record; no much larger clone is a single base apart. This sample is drawn from a study of cytotoxic CD8 clonotypes in ibrutinib-treated CLL (dated by TCRdb to the early 2020s). For context, the study as a whole: The cohort was composed of 11 relapsed/refractory and roughly 15 treatment-naive patients; IGHV unmutated status was identified in 17 to 18 patients. Partial responses were observed in 24 patients and complete responses in 2; after a median follow-up of around 68 months, remission was maintained in roughly 14 patients and progression was observed in approximately 12. Response samples were taken after a median of roughly a year on treatment, ranging from about 6 to 40 months. On average, each sample yielded 270,000 or so productive templates and about 95,000 productive rearrangements. Of the 85 to 90 participants in the trial, about 25 had longitudinal samples available. Cryopreserved peripheral blood mononuclear cells were obtained before treatment, at response, and at either sustained remission or disease progression. All remission and progressive disease samples were collected while patients were still receiving ibrutinib.

What the time point label conveys for this sample: progressive disease on ibrutinib. For TCR beta library preparation, 2 to 2.5 micrograms of genomic DNA were isolated from cryopreserved PBMCs. Longitudinal blood samples from CLL patients on ibrutinib monotherapy were analyzed using high-throughput TCR beta sequencing. The patients were enrolled in a single-center, open-label phase 2 trial of ibrutinib monotherapy. The goal of deep resolution MiSeq sequencing was a depth between 1 in 1 million and 1 in 200,000 T cells, and coverage averaged 10x per clonotype. TCR beta libraries were generated with the immunoSEQ hsTCRB Kit. As for the authors' bioinformatics: ImmunoSEQ Data Assistant and ImmunoSEQ Analyzer were used for data analysis, and V, D and J genes were assigned according to IMGT definitions. Clonality, which ranges from 0 to 1, was calculated as one minus the normalized Shannon entropy of productive rearrangement frequencies. Only overrepresented clonotypes making up at least 0.05% of each patient's repertoire were included in the public clonotype analysis. More than ten repertoires from age-matched healthy donors, obtained from immuneACCESS, served as clonality controls. TCRdb holds this immuneACCESS table with in-frame rearrangements only. Some clones are missing; in checked studies, unresolved V genes explain under half, and the rest has no known cause. V and J calls plus clone size are reproduced from that table; the DNA served to infer D and trimming. This sample is represented by 150,000 or so clones; 70% to 90% of them were singletons. More than 2.5% of the sample is in the top ten clones.

Overall study results and their limits: Sampling times were not matched between patients in sustained remission and patients whose disease was progressing, and lymph node repertoires were not examined. Baseline clonality exceeded that of age-matched healthy donors and correlated strongly with circulating CD8+ T-cell counts. Clonality rose at ibrutinib response, remained stable during sustained remission, and dropped back toward baseline at progression. Public clonotypes were rare and either shrank or stayed stable during treatment, and the rise in clonality at ibrutinib response reflected expansion of private clonotypes.

CDR1 and CDR2 are read off the germline V gene (reference sequence) as MNHEY and SMNVEV. Counted from cysteine to phenylalanine, this CDR3 has 19 amino acids. The retained sequence is limited to the CDR3, 57 bases, with the frame set at the first base. The junction carries 25 bases between V and J, which are trimmed by 4 bases and 3 bases respectively. Sequences were derived from PBMCs, sampled at disease progression, from a patient treated with ibrutinib. The origin of this receptor is a human donor with chronic lymphocytic leukemia. The rearrangement combines TRBV27 with TRBJ2-1; the D gene is perhaps TRBD2, from 6 matching bases. The DNA reads as follows: TGTGCCAGCAGTTATTATCCCCCATCCGTGACTAGGGGCTACAATGAGCAGTTCTTC. Translated, this gives CASSYYPPSVTRGYNEQFF.